This entry lists 6 T cell receptor beta chains sequenced from one sample in a study of Ad26.COV2.S vaccination and SARS-CoV-2 variants. Treatment here: around 19 received Ad26.COV2.S at low or high dose, single or two shots; roughly 5 received placebo; per-sample allocation not given. Following the first vaccine or placebo injection, samples were taken on day 63. Data came from immunoSEQ multiplex PCR; TCRdb stores just in-frame clones and leaves some out. The sample contains hundreds of thousands of clones, around 93% of which appear only once. This specimen was peripheral blood, taken in a trial of Ad26.COV2.S vaccine versus placebo. All receptors derive from a person between 18 and 59 years old who received the Ad26.COV2.S COVID-19 vaccine or a placebo.

The chain is built from TRBV9 and TRBJ2-1; 11 nucleotides agree with TRBD2. Per the germline V gene, CDR1 is SGDLS and CDR2 is YYNGEE. This CDR3 contains 16 residues. J lost 7 bases, V lost 1 base, and 7 bases had no gene match. The CDR3 protein is CASSVPPSGGFNEQFF. DNA of the CDR3: TGTGCCAGCAGCGTACCGCCTAGCGGGGGGTTTAATGAGCAGTTCTTC.

The chain recombines TRBV4-3 with TRBJ1-2, with D maybe TRBD1 (5 bases). The CDR3 sequence is 14 residues long. Trimming shortened V by 0 bases and J by 4 bases, and 9 bases separated the two germline ends. Germline CDR1 LGHNA, CDR2 YSLEER. In nucleotides, the CDR3 is TGCGCCAGCAGCCAAGAAAGGGACGGCTATGGCTACACCTTC. This encodes CASSQERDGYGYTF.

The V gene is TRBV6-4, the J gene TRBJ2-3, with 13 bases that match TRBD2. Trimming removed 0 bases from V and 4 bases from J; junction bases left unmatched: 4. The CDR3 length is 17 residues. CDR1 MRHNA and CDR2 SNTAGT come from the germline V gene. CDR3 sequence reads: CASSDSFTSGGADTQYF. CDR3 nucleotides: TGTGCCAGCAGTGACTCGTTTACTAGCGGGGGGGCAGATACGCAGTATTTT.

This clone has just one count. This sequence joins TRBV7-2 and TRBJ2-1; D possibly corresponds to TRBD2 (5 bases). Per germline, CDR1 SGHTA and CDR2 FQGNSA. The CDR3 consists of 15 residues. V lost 2 bases, J lost 8 bases, and 16 bases lay in between. The DNA of the CDR3 is TGTGCCAGCAGCTTATCGAGGGCACCTCCCGATGAGCAGTTCTTC. Protein sequence: CASSLSRAPPDEQFF.

The rearrangement joins TRBV19 to TRBJ2-1; TRBD2 aligns across 13 bases. The J segment lost 6 bases and the V segment lost 5 bases, leaving 16 bases of the junction unmatched. Germline V gives CDR1 LNHDA, CDR2 SQIVND (reference sequence). This CDR3 comprises 19 residues. CDR3 in DNA: TGTGCCAGTAGTCGCCCTTCTCTTCAACTAGCGGGGGGGTCCAATGAGCAGTTCTTC. This encodes CASSRPSLQLAGGSNEQFF.

V is TRBV7-6 and J is TRBJ2-3; TRBD2 matches at 13 bases. With 0 bases clipped from V and 4 bases from J, the junction kept 4 bases outside the gene matches. Per germline, CDR1 SGHVS and CDR2 FNYEAQ. There are 17 residues in the CDR3. CDR3 in DNA: TGTGCCAGCAGCTTAGCGCCCGGGACTAGCGGGGCAGATACGCAGTATTTT. Its translation: CASSLAPGTSGADTQYF.